This T cell receptor (beta chain) was observed in a study of blood T cells in healthy people across ages. Extraction yielded at least 5 micrograms of total RNA per sample. With 5 bases clipped from V and 8 bases from J, the junction kept 7 bases outside the gene matches. CDR3 length: 13 amino acids. Germline lookup yields CDR1 SGHTA and CDR2 FQGTGA. The second PCR ran about 6 to 12 cycles with a sample-barcoded 5' primer and J-beta primers. A single record per CDR3 protein comes from TCRdb applying MiXCR to the 5' RACE reads. The sample comprises hundreds of thousands of distinct CDR3 sequences, about 50% of which are singletons, and about 13% rests with the top ten.

The TCR comes from a woman of 80 years or more in good health. The V call is TRBV7-3, the J call TRBJ1-1; 8 positions match TRBD1. Sequencing was carried out using blood. The CDR3 coding sequence is TGTGCCAGCAGCCTCGGGAGGACAGGGGAAGCTTTCTTT. Translating gives CASSLGRTGEAFF.